Listed below are T cell receptor beta chains from one sample, sequenced in a study of blood T cells in healthy people across ages. In TCRdb, the 5' RACE reads were re-called with MiXCR into one record per CDR3 protein. This sample yields roughly 1,500,000 distinct CDR3 sequences, of which about 31% are seen a single time; about 10% belongs to the top ten. The sequenced sample consisted of blood. The origin of the receptors is a woman aged 30 to 39 in good health. CDR3s include the opening cysteine and the closing phenylalanine or tryptophan. The D gene is left open where the match is weak. Rows give clone size only sometimes, using once, few, many, or a class for an expanded clone.

d_call: .; clone_size: .; cdr3_length: 15; v_call: TRBV18; j_call: TRBJ2-1; cdr3_nt: TGTGCCAGCTCAGAAGGGGCCTTATCCTACAATGAGCAGTTCTTC; cdr3_aa: CASSEGALSYNEQFF
d_call: .; clone_size: many; cdr3_length: 13; v_call: TRBV7-9; j_call: TRBJ2-1; cdr3_nt: TGTGCCAGCAGCTTCCCAAGCGGCAATGAGCAGTTCTTC; cdr3_aa: CASSFPSGNEQFF
d_call: TRBD2; clone_size: .; cdr3_length: 17; v_call: TRBV27; j_call: TRBJ2-7; cdr3_nt: TGTGCCAGCTCTATTCGACTAGCGGGAGGCCTCCAGCGGGAGCAGTACTTC; cdr3_aa: CASSIRLAGGLQREQYF
d_call: .; clone_size: few; cdr3_length: 15; v_call: TRBV7-6; j_call: TRBJ2-1; cdr3_nt: TGTGCCAGCAGCTCAACGTATAGGGGAAACAATGAGCAGTTCTTC; cdr3_aa: CASSSTYRGNNEQFF
d_call: TRBD1; clone_size: once; cdr3_length: 13; v_call: TRBV29-1; j_call: TRBJ1-1; cdr3_nt: TGCAGCATTGAAACAGGGGGCCGAACTGAAGCTTTCTTT; cdr3_aa: CSIETGGRTEAFF
d_call: .; clone_size: .; cdr3_length: 14; v_call: TRBV3-1; j_call: TRBJ2-5; cdr3_nt: TGTGCCAGCAGCCAAGGCTTAAGAGCGGAGACCCAGTACTTC; cdr3_aa: CASSQGLRAETQYF
d_call: .; clone_size: many; cdr3_length: 15; v_call: TRBV4-1; j_call: TRBJ2-7; cdr3_nt: TGCGCCAGCAGCCCCTCCGGGGGAAAGTCCTACGAGCAGTACTTC; cdr3_aa: CASSPSGGKSYEQYF
d_call: TRBD1; clone_size: .; cdr3_length: 16; v_call: TRBV28; j_call: TRBJ1-2; cdr3_nt: TGTGCCAGCAGCACCGGGACAGGGGGCTCGTGGTATGGCTACACCTTC; cdr3_aa: CASSTGTGGSWYGYTF
d_call: .; clone_size: .; cdr3_length: 13; v_call: TRBV20-1; j_call: TRBJ1-2; cdr3_nt: TGCAGTGCTAGTACAGATATCTACTATGGCTACACCTTC; cdr3_aa: CSASTDIYYGYTF
d_call: .; clone_size: .; cdr3_length: 16; v_call: TRBV12-3/TRBV12-4; j_call: TRBJ2-3; cdr3_nt: TGTGCCAGCAGCAACTCCGGGGGCGGTCACACAGATACGCAGTATTTT; cdr3_aa: CASSNSGGGHTDTQYF
d_call: .; clone_size: .; cdr3_length: 13; v_call: TRBV6-5; j_call: TRBJ1-5; cdr3_nt: TGTGCCGTCGCCAGGGATTCGGATCTGCCCCAGCATTTT; cdr3_aa: CAVARDSDLPQHF
d_call: TRBD2; clone_size: .; cdr3_length: 17; v_call: TRBV4-2; j_call: TRBJ2-5; cdr3_nt: TGTGCCAGCAGCCAAACCGGGACTAGCGGCACCCAAGAGACCCAGTACTTC; cdr3_aa: CASSQTGTSGTQETQYF
d_call: TRBD2; clone_size: few; cdr3_length: 15; v_call: TRBV3-1; j_call: TRBJ2-3; cdr3_nt: TGTGCCAGCAGACCCACTAGCGGGGGGCCAGATACGCAGTATTTT; cdr3_aa: CASRPTSGGPDTQYF
d_call: TRBD2; clone_size: few; cdr3_length: 15; v_call: TRBV5-1; j_call: TRBJ2-3; cdr3_nt: TGCGCCAGCAGCTTGTGGGGGGGGACCACAGATACGCAGTATTTT; cdr3_aa: CASSLWGGTTDTQYF
d_call: .; clone_size: .; cdr3_length: 13; v_call: TRBV11-3; j_call: TRBJ2-1; cdr3_nt: TGTGCCAGCAGCAATGGGGTGGTCAATGAGCAGTTCTTC; cdr3_aa: CASSNGVVNEQFF
d_call: .; clone_size: .; cdr3_length: 13; v_call: TRBV11-2; j_call: TRBJ1-2; cdr3_nt: TGTGCCAGCAGCCGGGACGGCTTCTATGGCTACACCTTC; cdr3_aa: CASSRDGFYGYTF
d_call: TRBD1; clone_size: .; cdr3_length: 15; v_call: TRBV29-1; j_call: TRBJ1-4; cdr3_nt: TGCAGCGTTGAAGATCTAGGACAGGAGATTGAAAAACTGTTTTTT; cdr3_aa: CSVEDLGQEIEKLFF
d_call: TRBD1; clone_size: .; cdr3_length: 16; v_call: TRBV7-9; j_call: TRBJ2-5; cdr3_nt: TGTGCCAGCAGCCCGTTGACAGGGATAATCATTGAGGCCCAGTACTTC; cdr3_aa: CASSPLTGIIIEAQYF
d_call: TRBD2; clone_size: many; cdr3_length: 15; v_call: TRBV6-1; j_call: TRBJ2-7; cdr3_nt: TGTGCCAGCAGCTCAAGCGCGGGAGAGAGGTACGAGCAGTACTTC; cdr3_aa: CASSSSAGERYEQYF
d_call: TRBD1; clone_size: .; cdr3_length: 16; v_call: TRBV6-6; j_call: TRBJ2-3; cdr3_nt: TGTGCCAGCAGTGAGGACAGGGGGCGAAGCACAGATACGCAGTATTTT; cdr3_aa: CASSEDRGRSTDTQYF
d_call: .; clone_size: many; cdr3_length: 13; v_call: TRBV20-1; j_call: TRBJ2-1; cdr3_nt: TGCAGTGCTAGTCAGGGCCTCAACAATGAGCAGTTCTTC; cdr3_aa: CSASQGLNNEQFF
d_call: TRBD1; clone_size: .; cdr3_length: 18; v_call: TRBV7-6; j_call: TRBJ2-7; cdr3_nt: TGTGCCAGCAGCTTCGAGGGCTCCACCGGGACAGGCACCTACGAGCAGTACTTC; cdr3_aa: CASSFEGSTGTGTYEQYF
d_call: .; clone_size: .; cdr3_length: 11; v_call: TRBV30; j_call: TRBJ1-2; cdr3_nt: TGTGCCTCAAACAGGGCCGATGGCTACACCTTC; cdr3_aa: CASNRADGYTF
d_call: TRBD1; clone_size: few; cdr3_length: 15; v_call: TRBV20-1; j_call: TRBJ1-6; cdr3_nt: TGCAGTGCTAGAGATTTGGGGACAGGGAATTCACCCCTCCACTTT; cdr3_aa: CSARDLGTGNSPLHF
d_call: TRBD2; clone_size: many; cdr3_length: 14; v_call: TRBV10-3; j_call: TRBJ2-1; cdr3_nt: TGTGCCATCAGTGAGGGGAGACTAGCGGATGAGCAGTTCTTC; cdr3_aa: CAISEGRLADEQFF
d_call: .; clone_size: .; cdr3_length: 14; v_call: TRBV20-1; j_call: TRBJ2-3; cdr3_nt: TGCAGTGCACCCGCGGGATCTGGCACAGATACGCAGTATTTT; cdr3_aa: CSAPAGSGTDTQYF
d_call: .; clone_size: .; cdr3_length: 13; v_call: TRBV20-1; j_call: TRBJ1-1; cdr3_nt: TGCAGTGCGCACCATTTGGACCGAGGGCGGGCTTTCTTT; cdr3_aa: CSAHHLDRGRAFF
d_call: .; clone_size: few; cdr3_length: 15; v_call: TRBV7-3; j_call: TRBJ2-3; cdr3_nt: TGTGCCAGCAGCTCCGTCGGACCTATCACAGATACGCAGTATTTT; cdr3_aa: CASSSVGPITDTQYF
d_call: TRBD2; clone_size: .; cdr3_length: 16; v_call: TRBV20-1; j_call: TRBJ2-1; cdr3_nt: TGCAGTGCTAGTGGCCCGGGACTAGCCGCCCTCAATGAGCAGTTCTTC; cdr3_aa: CSASGPGLAALNEQFF
d_call: .; clone_size: .; cdr3_length: 14; v_call: TRBV12-3/TRBV12-4; j_call: TRBJ2-2; cdr3_nt: TGTGCCACCAATGATTTGGGGGCGGACGGGGAGCTGTTTTTT; cdr3_aa: CATNDLGADGELFF
d_call: .; clone_size: few; cdr3_length: 14; v_call: TRBV5-6; j_call: TRBJ2-4; cdr3_nt: TGTGCCAGCAGCTTGGGACTAGTCGTCTTGGAGCAGTACTTC; cdr3_aa: CASSLGLVVLEQYF
d_call: TRBD1; clone_size: few; cdr3_length: 14; v_call: TRBV28; j_call: TRBJ1-1; cdr3_nt: TGTGCCAGCAGTTTAAGGGGACAGTACACTGAAGCTTTCTTT; cdr3_aa: CASSLRGQYTEAFF
d_call: TRBD1; clone_size: .; cdr3_length: 14; v_call: TRBV20-1; j_call: TRBJ2-3; cdr3_nt: TGCAGTGCTAGAGGAGGGACAGTAAAAGATACGCAGTATTTT; cdr3_aa: CSARGGTVKDTQYF
d_call: .; clone_size: .; cdr3_length: 12; v_call: TRBV9; j_call: TRBJ1-2; cdr3_nt: TGTACCAGCAGCGTAAACGACTATGGCTACACCTTC; cdr3_aa: CTSSVNDYGYTF
d_call: .; clone_size: few; cdr3_length: 15; v_call: TRBV25-1; j_call: TRBJ2-1; cdr3_nt: TGTGCCAGCAGCGGGACTTACAGCTCCTACAATGAGCGGTTCTTC; cdr3_aa: CASSGTYSSYNERFF
d_call: .; clone_size: few; cdr3_length: 17; v_call: TRBV4-1; j_call: TRBJ2-5; cdr3_nt: TGCGCCAGCAGCCAAGGGTTCGGAGGACTGGGGGAAGAGACCCAGTACTTC; cdr3_aa: CASSQGFGGLGEETQYF
d_call: .; clone_size: .; cdr3_length: 16; v_call: TRBV6-5; j_call: TRBJ1-1; cdr3_nt: TGTGCCAGCAGCCGGGCGGCGGTTGTACCTAACACTGAAGCTTTCTTT; cdr3_aa: CASSRAAVVPNTEAFF
d_call: TRBD1; clone_size: .; cdr3_length: 15; v_call: TRBV12-5; j_call: TRBJ2-1; cdr3_nt: TGTGCTAGTGGTTCGGGGACAGGGGGATACAATGAGCAGTTCTTC; cdr3_aa: CASGSGTGGYNEQFF
d_call: .; clone_size: .; cdr3_length: 13; v_call: TRBV30; j_call: TRBJ2-5; cdr3_nt: TGTGCCTGGAGTGTGAGGCTAGGGGAGACCCAGTACTTC; cdr3_aa: CAWSVRLGETQYF
d_call: TRBD2; clone_size: many; cdr3_length: 14; v_call: TRBV5-1; j_call: TRBJ2-3; cdr3_nt: TGCGCCAGCAGCTTCGAGCGGGAGACAGATACGCAGTATTTT; cdr3_aa: CASSFERETDTQYF
d_call: .; clone_size: few; cdr3_length: 16; v_call: TRBV9; j_call: TRBJ2-1; cdr3_nt: TGTGCCAGCAGCGTAGAAGGAGGGGGCGCGTACAATGAGCAGTTCTTC; cdr3_aa: CASSVEGGGAYNEQFF
d_call: .; clone_size: .; cdr3_length: 15; v_call: TRBV5-1; j_call: TRBJ2-3; cdr3_nt: TGCGCCAGCAGCTTGGGGACAGCCGCACGGGATACGCAGTATTTT; cdr3_aa: CASSLGTAARDTQYF
d_call: .; clone_size: few; cdr3_length: 15; v_call: TRBV29-1; j_call: TRBJ1-1; cdr3_nt: TGCAGCGTTGAAGATGCACGGGGTTCAATCGCTGAAGCTTTCTTT; cdr3_aa: CSVEDARGSIAEAFF
d_call: TRBD2; clone_size: .; cdr3_length: 15; v_call: TRBV7-2; j_call: TRBJ2-7; cdr3_nt: TGTGCCAGCAGTTCGGGACTAGCAGTATACTACGAGCAGTACTTC; cdr3_aa: CASSSGLAVYYEQYF
d_call: TRBD1; clone_size: .; cdr3_length: 16; v_call: TRBV15; j_call: TRBJ1-2; cdr3_nt: TGTGCCACCAGCTGGACAGGGTCGCTGTCTAACTATGGCTACACCTTC; cdr3_aa: CATSWTGSLSNYGYTF
d_call: .; clone_size: .; cdr3_length: 15; v_call: TRBV9; j_call: TRBJ2-5; cdr3_nt: TGTGCCAGCAGCGTAGCTAAGGGACCACAAGAGACCCAGTACTTC; cdr3_aa: CASSVAKGPQETQYF
d_call: TRBD1; clone_size: many; cdr3_length: 15; v_call: TRBV4-1; j_call: TRBJ2-3; cdr3_nt: TGCGCCAGCAGCCCTTCGACAGGGGAGGAAGATACGCAGTATTTT; cdr3_aa: CASSPSTGEEDTQYF
d_call: TRBD2; clone_size: many; cdr3_length: 17; v_call: TRBV4-1; j_call: TRBJ2-7; cdr3_nt: TGCGCCAGCAGCCTCAAATCTAGCGGGGGACTAACCTACGAGCAGTACTTC; cdr3_aa: CASSLKSSGGLTYEQYF